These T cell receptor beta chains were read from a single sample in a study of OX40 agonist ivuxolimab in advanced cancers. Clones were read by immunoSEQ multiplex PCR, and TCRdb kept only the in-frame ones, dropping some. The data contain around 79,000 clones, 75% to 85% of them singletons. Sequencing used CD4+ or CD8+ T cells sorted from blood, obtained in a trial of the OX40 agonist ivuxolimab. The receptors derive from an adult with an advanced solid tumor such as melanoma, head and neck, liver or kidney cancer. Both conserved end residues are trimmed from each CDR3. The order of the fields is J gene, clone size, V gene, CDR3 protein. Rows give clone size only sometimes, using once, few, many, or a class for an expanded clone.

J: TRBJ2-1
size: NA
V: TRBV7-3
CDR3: ASSPASGAYNEQF

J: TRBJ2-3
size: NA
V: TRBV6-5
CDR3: ASRRLAGEDTQY

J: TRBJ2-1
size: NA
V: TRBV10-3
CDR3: AIRPGLAGYEQF

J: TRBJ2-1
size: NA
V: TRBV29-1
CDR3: SVERAGTNEQF

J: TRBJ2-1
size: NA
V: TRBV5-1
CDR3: ASTPGIGEQF

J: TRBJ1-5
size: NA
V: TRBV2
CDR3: ASSETRDRTH

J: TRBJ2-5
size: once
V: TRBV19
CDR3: ASSGIAGGWETQY

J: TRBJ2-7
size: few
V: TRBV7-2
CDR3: ASSLGVGTSGEQY

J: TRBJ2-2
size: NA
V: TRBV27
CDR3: ASSFSTGGTGELF

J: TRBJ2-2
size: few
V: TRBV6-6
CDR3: ASILDRNTGELF

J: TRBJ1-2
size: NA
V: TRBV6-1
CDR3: ASSEYNGVGYGYT

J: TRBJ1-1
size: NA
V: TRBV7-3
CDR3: ASSLHGGANTEAF

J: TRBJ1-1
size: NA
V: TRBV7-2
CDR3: ASSLETGRAEAF

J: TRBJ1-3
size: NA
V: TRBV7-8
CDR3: ASSTRSGPSGNTIY

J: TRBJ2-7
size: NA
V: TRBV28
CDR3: ASSSSGSYEQY

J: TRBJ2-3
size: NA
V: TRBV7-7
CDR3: ASSLAPDTQY

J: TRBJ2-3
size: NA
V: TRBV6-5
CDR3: ASSYQGLDTDTQY

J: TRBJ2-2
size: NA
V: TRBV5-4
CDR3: ASSWGRTGANTGELF